These T cell receptor beta chains were read from a single sample in a study of T cells expressing NK-cell markers. For each CDR3 protein, TCRdb gives one entry from its re-call of the 5' RACE reads, without DNA. The repertoire table contains hundreds of thousands of distinct CDR3 sequences. Sequencing input: blood T cells: a sorted CD56 or NKG2C T cell subset, CD4+ or CD8+ T cells, or bulk PBMC T cells (not recorded which). Receptors were obtained from a man aged 18-75 years in good health. CDR3s include the opening cysteine and the closing phenylalanine or tryptophan.

j_call: TRBJ2-3; v_call: TRBV7-9; cdr3_aa: CASSRTTTSGGTDTQYF
j_call: TRBJ2-3; v_call: TRBV15; cdr3_aa: CATSIRPDTQYF
j_call: TRBJ2-3; v_call: TRBV5-1; cdr3_aa: CASSLAVAGGRVVQYF
j_call: TRBJ1-1; v_call: TRBV5-1; cdr3_aa: CASSLEVRNTEAFF
j_call: TRBJ2-7; v_call: TRBV7-9; cdr3_aa: CASSSRDTAYEQYF
j_call: TRBJ2-3; v_call: TRBV5-4; cdr3_aa: CASSAVGAVTDTQYF
j_call: TRBJ2-5; v_call: TRBV20-1; cdr3_aa: CSARNGQGLKETQYF
j_call: TRBJ2-4; v_call: TRBV7-9; cdr3_aa: CASSIRGGRNIQYF
j_call: TRBJ2-5; v_call: TRBV24-1; cdr3_aa: CATSDFGLAGGGETQYF
j_call: TRBJ2-7; v_call: TRBV27; cdr3_aa: CASRGWDLYEQYF
j_call: TRBJ2-5; v_call: TRBV9; cdr3_aa: CASSRSSGGAKETQYF
j_call: TRBJ1-1; v_call: TRBV5-6; cdr3_aa: CASKAYKGAYLRAEAFF
j_call: TRBJ2-3; v_call: TRBV19; cdr3_aa: CASSIPGVTDTQYF
j_call: TRBJ2-7; v_call: TRBV4-2; cdr3_aa: CASSPDKRKITYEQYF
j_call: TRBJ2-5; v_call: TRBV28; cdr3_aa: CASTVGQGETQYF
j_call: TRBJ2-1; v_call: TRBV7-2; cdr3_aa: CASSLAFGQGEQFF
j_call: TRBJ1-1; v_call: TRBV7-2; cdr3_aa: CASSSVYGYTEAFF
j_call: TRBJ2-5; v_call: TRBV5-4; cdr3_aa: CASSEVAETQYF
j_call: TRBJ2-5; v_call: TRBV4-1; cdr3_aa: CASSQDQGWETQYF
j_call: TRBJ2-3; v_call: TRBV6-5; cdr3_aa: CASRSGLGTQYF
j_call: TRBJ1-5; v_call: TRBV29-1; cdr3_aa: CSLEGQGVEGNQPQHF
j_call: TRBJ1-6; v_call: TRBV5-1; cdr3_aa: CASSPSSYNSPLHF
j_call: TRBJ2-3; v_call: TRBV28; cdr3_aa: CATTDGGNTDTQYF
j_call: TRBJ1-2; v_call: TRBV6-5; cdr3_aa: CASSSPRTGRYGYTF
j_call: TRBJ2-6; v_call: TRBV24-1; cdr3_aa: CATSDSGQGISGANVLTF
j_call: TRBJ2-6; v_call: TRBV19; cdr3_aa: CASRASGANVLTF
j_call: TRBJ1-5; v_call: TRBV12-1; cdr3_aa: CASSFCLISTRGQCNQPQHF
j_call: TRBJ1-2; v_call: TRBV5-1; cdr3_aa: CASSFLDRAQGYTF
j_call: TRBJ1-3; v_call: TRBV6-5; cdr3_aa: CASGTRGGRRSGNTIYF
j_call: TRBJ2-4; v_call: TRBV19; cdr3_aa: CASSNPREKLAKNIQYF
j_call: TRBJ2-1; v_call: TRBV7-9; cdr3_aa: CASSSNRETQFF
j_call: TRBJ2-3; v_call: TRBV7-2; cdr3_aa: CASSPSRATYPDTQYF
j_call: TRBJ2-5; v_call: TRBV7-7; cdr3_aa: CASSLGSGATETQYF